This is a list of T cell receptor beta chains from one sample in a study of cytomegalovirus exposure and HLA in healthy donors. Sequencing was performed with immunoSEQ multiplex PCR; in TCRdb, only in-frame clones are kept and a portion is missing. The repertoire holds some 150,000 clones, around 80% seen once, with 4.5% to 6.5% in the top ten. Material: PBMCs. Every receptor here comes from a male donor in good health and CMV-seronegative. CDR3s include the opening cysteine and the closing phenylalanine or tryptophan. D genes are given only for firm matches. Part of the rows lack a size; the others show once, few, many or a class for expanded clones.

TRBV19	NA	TRBJ2-3	NA	TGTGCCAGTAAGATGTTTAGAAGCACAGATACGCAGTATTTT	CASKMFRSTDTQYF
TRBV7-3	TRBD2	TRBJ2-1	NA	TGTGCCAGCAGCTTTACGTTTAGCGGGGGCTACAATGAGCAGTTCTTC	CASSFTFSGGYNEQFF
TRBV29-1	NA	TRBJ1-4	NA	TGCAGCGTCCCCGGGACACTTAATGAAAAACTGTTTTTT	CSVPGTLNEKLFF
TRBV6-5	NA	TRBJ1-3	NA	TGTGCCAGCAGTCAAACAGGGATGGCGGGAAACACCATATATTTT	CASSQTGMAGNTIYF
TRBV7-2	NA	TRBJ1-1	NA	TGTGCCAGCAGCTCCGTGACAGGTTTGAACACTGAAGCTTTCTTT	CASSSVTGLNTEAFF
TRBV19	NA	TRBJ1-1	NA	TGTGCCAGTAGTCAGTACACTGAAGCTTTCTTT	CASSQYTEAFF
TRBV28	NA	TRBJ2-2	NA	TGTGCCAGCAGTTTTCAAGGGAGCCCCACCGGGGAGCTGTTTTTT	CASSFQGSPTGELFF
TRBV30	NA	TRBJ2-1	NA	TGTGCCTGGAGTAAAGGGGCCAACTCCTACAATGAGCAGTTCTTC	CAWSKGANSYNEQFF
TRBV5-4	NA	TRBJ2-2	NA	TGTGCCAGCAGCCCCAGAGACGGGGAGGGGGAGCTGTTTTTT	CASSPRDGEGELFF
TRBV28	NA	TRBJ1-1	NA	TGTGCCAGCACCCCGGGGGGCACTGAAGCTTTCTTT	CASTPGGTEAFF
TRBV6-5	NA	TRBJ1-1	once	TGTGCCAGCAGTTATAGTATGGGGGCCACTGAAGCTTTCTTT	CASSYSMGATEAFF
TRBV4-3	NA	TRBJ1-1	NA	TGCGCCAGCACCCAAGTGAGAGGAGACACTGAAGCTTTCTTT	CASTQVRGDTEAFF
TRBV9	TRBD1	TRBJ2-1	NA	TGTGCCAGCAGCGTCCTGGCTGGTGGGACAGGACACAATGAGCAGTTCTTC	CASSVLAGGTGHNEQFF
TRBV27	NA	TRBJ2-1	NA	TGTGCCAGCAGCCTAGGTGGGGTCGGGGGGCAGTTCTTC	CASSLGGVGGQFF
TRBV29-1	TRBD1	TRBJ1-1	NA	TGCAGCGTAGGACAGGGACGAACGACTGAAGCTTTCTTT	CSVGQGRTTEAFF
TRBV27	TRBD1	TRBJ1-4	NA	TGTGCCAGCAGTGGTGCCGGGACAGGGAGTGAAGAAAAACTGTTTTTT	CASSGAGTGSEEKLFF
TRBV7-2	NA	TRBJ1-5	NA	TGTGCCAGCTGCCAGGGCCTGAATCAGCCCCAGCATTTT	CASCQGLNQPQHF
TRBV21-1	NA	TRBJ2-6	NA	TGTGCCAGCAGCTACTGGAGGGGTGGTGGGGCCAACGTCCTGACTTTC	CASSYWRGGGANVLTF
TRBV4-2	TRBD2	TRBJ2-7	NA	TGTGCCAGCAGCCCATTTCGCGGGGGAGACCCCTACGAGCAGTACTTC	CASSPFRGGDPYEQYF
TRBV9	NA	TRBJ1-2	NA	TGTGCCAGCAGCGTAGGGGACATTCGGGGTTATGGCTACACCTTC	CASSVGDIRGYGYTF
TRBV2	TRBD2	TRBJ2-7	NA	TGTGCCAGCATACGGCGGGGGTCGGTTGACGAGCAGTACTTC	CASIRRGSVDEQYF
TRBV27	NA	TRBJ1-2	NA	TGTGCCAGCAGTTTAGCCGGGACAAGAGATGGCTACACCTTC	CASSLAGTRDGYTF
TRBV5-1	TRBD1	TRBJ2-7	NA	TGCGCCAGCAGCTTGGATACACAGGGGCAGGAGCAGTACTTC	CASSLDTQGQEQYF
TRBV7-9	NA	TRBJ1-1	NA	TGTGCCAGCAGCTTCCTGGGCAGGGTGGGCACTGAAGCTTTCTTT	CASSFLGRVGTEAFF
TRBV4-2	NA	TRBJ2-3	NA	TGTGCCAGCAGCCAAGATCTTCTTAGCGCAGATACGCAGTATTTT	CASSQDLLSADTQYF
TRBV19	NA	TRBJ1-3	NA	TGTGCCAGCCAACTTAGATCTGGAAACACCATATATTTT	CASQLRSGNTIYF
TRBV5-1	TRBD1	TRBJ2-5	NA	TGCGCCAGCAGCCCAGGACAGGGGGAAGAGACCCAGTACTTC	CASSPGQGEETQYF
TRBV7-3	TRBD2	TRBJ2-3	NA	TGTGCCAGCAGCTTAGGTCTAGCGGGGGGCACAGATACGCAGTATTTT	CASSLGLAGGTDTQYF
TRBV7-2	NA	TRBJ1-1	NA	TGTGCCAGCAGCCCTAGGGCGGGGGGAAACACTGAAGCTTTCTTT	CASSPRAGGNTEAFF
TRBV27	NA	TRBJ1-5	once	TGTGCCAGCAGCCTTTCGGTCGGGCAGCCCCAGCATTTT	CASSLSVGQPQHF
TRBV5-1	TRBD1	TRBJ2-5	NA	TGCGCCACCCAGCCGACAGGGACCGGGGCTGAGACCCAGTACTTC	CATQPTGTGAETQYF
TRBV5-4	TRBD2	TRBJ2-1	NA	TGTGCCAGCAGCTTTGCTAGCGGGGGGGCAGTGTACAATGAGCAGTTCTTC	CASSFASGGAVYNEQFF
TRBV28	TRBD2	TRBJ2-4	few	TGTGCCAGCAGTTCGACGGGGGGGCGGCGGAACATTCAGTACTTC	CASSSTGGRRNIQYF
TRBV6-5	NA	TRBJ2-7	NA	TGTGCCAGCAGTTACTCGTCGACAGCTTACCCCTACGAGCAGTACTTC	CASSYSSTAYPYEQYF
TRBV5-1	TRBD1	TRBJ2-5	few	TGCGCCAGCAGCTTGCGGGACAGGGAAGTTGAGACCCAGTACTTC	CASSLRDREVETQYF